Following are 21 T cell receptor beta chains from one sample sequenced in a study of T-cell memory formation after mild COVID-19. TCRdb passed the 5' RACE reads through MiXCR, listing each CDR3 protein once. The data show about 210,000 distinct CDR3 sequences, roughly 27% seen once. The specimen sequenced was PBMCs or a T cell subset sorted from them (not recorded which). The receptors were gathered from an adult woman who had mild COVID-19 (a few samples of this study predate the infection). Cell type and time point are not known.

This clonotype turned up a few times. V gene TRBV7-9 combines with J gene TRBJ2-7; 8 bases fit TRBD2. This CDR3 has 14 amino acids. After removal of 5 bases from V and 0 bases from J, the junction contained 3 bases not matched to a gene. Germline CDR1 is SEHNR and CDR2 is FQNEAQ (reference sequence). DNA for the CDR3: TGTGCCAGCAGCCAAACTAGCGGCTCCTACGAGCAGTACTTC. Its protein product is CASSQTSGSYEQYF.

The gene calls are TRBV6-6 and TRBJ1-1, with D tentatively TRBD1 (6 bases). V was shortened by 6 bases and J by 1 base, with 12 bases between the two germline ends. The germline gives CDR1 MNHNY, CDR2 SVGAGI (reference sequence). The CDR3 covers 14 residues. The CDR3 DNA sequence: TGTGCCAGCAGACCCAGGGGAAGGAACACTGAAGCTTTCTTT. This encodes CASRPRGRNTEAFF.

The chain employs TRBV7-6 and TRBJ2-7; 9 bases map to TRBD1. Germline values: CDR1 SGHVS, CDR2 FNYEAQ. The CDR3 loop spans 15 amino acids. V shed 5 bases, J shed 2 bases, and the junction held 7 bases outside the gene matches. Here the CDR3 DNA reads TGTGCCAGCAGCGATCCGGGACAGGGAACCTACGAGCAGTACTTC. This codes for CASSDPGQGTYEQYF. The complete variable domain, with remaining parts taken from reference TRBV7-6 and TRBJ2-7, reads GAGVSQSPRYKVTKRGQDVALRCDPISGHVSLYWYRQALGQGPEFLTYFNYEAQQDKSGLPNDRFSAERPEGSISTLTIQRTEQRDSAMYRCASSDPGQGTYEQYFGPGTRLTVT.

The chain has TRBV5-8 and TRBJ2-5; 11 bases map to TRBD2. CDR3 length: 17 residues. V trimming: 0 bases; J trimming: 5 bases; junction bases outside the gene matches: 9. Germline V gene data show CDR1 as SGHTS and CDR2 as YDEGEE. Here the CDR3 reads CASSLAGSGRASETQYF. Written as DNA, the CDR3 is TGTGCCAGCAGCTTGGCCGGTAGCGGGAGGGCCTCGGAGACCCAGTACTTC.

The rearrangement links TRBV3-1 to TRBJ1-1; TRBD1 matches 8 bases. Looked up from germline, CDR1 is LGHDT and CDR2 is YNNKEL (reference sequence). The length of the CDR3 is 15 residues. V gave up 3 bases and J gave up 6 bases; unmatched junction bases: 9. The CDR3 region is CASSQRQGRGAEAFF. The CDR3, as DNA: TGTGCCAGCAGCCAGCGACAGGGGAGAGGGGCTGAAGCTTTCTTT. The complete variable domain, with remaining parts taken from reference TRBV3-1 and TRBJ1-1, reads DTAVSQTPKYLVTQMGNDKSIKCEQNLGHDTMYWYKQDSKKFLKIMFSYNNKELIINETVPNRFSPKSPDKAHLNLHINSLELGDSAVYFCASSQRQGRGAEAFFGQGTRLTVV.

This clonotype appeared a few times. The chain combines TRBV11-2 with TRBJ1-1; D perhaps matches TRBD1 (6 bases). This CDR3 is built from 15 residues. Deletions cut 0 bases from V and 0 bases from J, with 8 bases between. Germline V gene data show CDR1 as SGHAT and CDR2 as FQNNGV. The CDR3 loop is CASSLDQGMNTEAFF. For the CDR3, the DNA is TGTGCCAGCAGCTTAGATCAGGGGATGAACACTGAAGCTTTCTTT.

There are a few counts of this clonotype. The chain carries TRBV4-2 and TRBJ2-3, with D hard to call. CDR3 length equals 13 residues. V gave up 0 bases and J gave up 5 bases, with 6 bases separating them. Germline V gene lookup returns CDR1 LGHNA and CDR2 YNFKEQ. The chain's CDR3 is CASSQERRDTQYF. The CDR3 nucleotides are TGTGCCAGCAGCCAAGAAAGGCGAGATACGCAGTATTTT.

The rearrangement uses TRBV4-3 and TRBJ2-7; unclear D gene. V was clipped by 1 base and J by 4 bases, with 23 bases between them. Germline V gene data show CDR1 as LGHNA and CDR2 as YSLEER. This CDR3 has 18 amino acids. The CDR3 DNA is TGCGCCAGCAGCCAAGCACCACGGGCCGGTAGCTATGGGTACGAGCAGTACTTC. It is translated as CASSQAPRAGSYGYEQYF.

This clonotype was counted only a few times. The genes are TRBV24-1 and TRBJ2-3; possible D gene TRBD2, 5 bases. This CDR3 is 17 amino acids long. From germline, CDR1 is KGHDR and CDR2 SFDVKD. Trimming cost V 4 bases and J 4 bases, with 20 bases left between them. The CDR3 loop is CATSEHLGGVRADTQYF. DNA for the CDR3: TGTGCCACCAGTGAACATCTCGGAGGAGTGAGGGCAGATACGCAGTATTTT.

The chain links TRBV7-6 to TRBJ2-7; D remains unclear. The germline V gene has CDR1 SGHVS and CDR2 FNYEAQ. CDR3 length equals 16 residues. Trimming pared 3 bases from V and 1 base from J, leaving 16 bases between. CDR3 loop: CASSFFSNPASYEQYF. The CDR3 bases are TGTGCCAGCAGCTTTTTCTCGAATCCCGCATCCTACGAGCAGTACTTC.

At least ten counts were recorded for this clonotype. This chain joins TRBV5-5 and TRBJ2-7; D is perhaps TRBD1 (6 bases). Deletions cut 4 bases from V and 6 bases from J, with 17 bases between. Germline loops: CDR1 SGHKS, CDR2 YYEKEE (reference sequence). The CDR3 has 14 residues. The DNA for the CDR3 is TGTGCCAGCAGCACAACAGGGATTCTGCGCGAGCAGTACTTC. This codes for CASSTTGILREQYF.

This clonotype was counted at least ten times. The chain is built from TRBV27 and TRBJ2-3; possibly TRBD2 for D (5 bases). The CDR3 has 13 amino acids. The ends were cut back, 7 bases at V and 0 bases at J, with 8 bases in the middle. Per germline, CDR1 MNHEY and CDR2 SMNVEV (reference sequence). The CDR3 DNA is TGTGCCAGCACTAGCACCAGCACAGATACGCAGTATTTT. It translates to CASTSTSTDTQYF.

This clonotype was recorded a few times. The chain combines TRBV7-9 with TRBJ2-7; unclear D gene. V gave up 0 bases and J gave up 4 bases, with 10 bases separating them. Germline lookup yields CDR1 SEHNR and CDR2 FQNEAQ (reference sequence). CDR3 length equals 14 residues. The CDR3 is CASSLATAQYEQYF. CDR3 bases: TGTGCCAGCAGCTTAGCGACGGCGCAGTACGAGCAGTACTTC.

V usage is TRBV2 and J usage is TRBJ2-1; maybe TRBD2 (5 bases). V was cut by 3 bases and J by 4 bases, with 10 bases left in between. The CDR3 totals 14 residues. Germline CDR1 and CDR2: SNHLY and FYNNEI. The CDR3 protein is CASSDSGNYNEQFF. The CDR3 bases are TGTGCCAGCAGTGATTCGGGGAATTACAATGAGCAGTTCTTC.

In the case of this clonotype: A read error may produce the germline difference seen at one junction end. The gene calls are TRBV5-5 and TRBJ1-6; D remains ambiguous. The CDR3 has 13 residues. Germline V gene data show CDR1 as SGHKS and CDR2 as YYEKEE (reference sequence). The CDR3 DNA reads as TGTGCCAGCAGCTTGGACCCGCAGGCACCCATCCACTTT. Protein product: CASSLDPQAPIHF.

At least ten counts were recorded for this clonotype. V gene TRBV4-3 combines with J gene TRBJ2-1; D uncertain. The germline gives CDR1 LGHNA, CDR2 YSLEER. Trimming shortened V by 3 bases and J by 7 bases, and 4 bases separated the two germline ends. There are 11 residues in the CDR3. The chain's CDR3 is CASSQGNEQFF. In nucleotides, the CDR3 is TGCGCCAGCAGCCAGGGGAATGAGCAGTTCTTC.

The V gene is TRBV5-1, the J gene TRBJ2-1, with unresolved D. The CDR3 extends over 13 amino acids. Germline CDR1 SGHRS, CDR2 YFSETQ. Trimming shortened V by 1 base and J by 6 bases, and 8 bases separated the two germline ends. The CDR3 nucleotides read TGCGCCAGCAGCTTGCCCCCGCTCAATGAGCAGTTCTTC. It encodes CASSLPPLNEQFF.

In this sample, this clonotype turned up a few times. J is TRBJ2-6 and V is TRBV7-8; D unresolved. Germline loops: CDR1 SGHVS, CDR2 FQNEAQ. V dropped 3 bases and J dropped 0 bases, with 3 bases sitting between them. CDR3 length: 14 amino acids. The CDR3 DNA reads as TGTGCCAGCAGCTTTATCTCTGGGGCCAACGTCCTGACTTTC. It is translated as CASSFISGANVLTF. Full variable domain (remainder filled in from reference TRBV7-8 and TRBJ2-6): GAGVSQSPRYKVAKRGQDVALRCDPISGHVSLFWYQQALGQGPEFLTYFQNEAQLDKSGLPSDRFFAERPEGSVSTLKIQRTQQEDSAVYLCASSFISGANVLTFGAGSRLTVL.

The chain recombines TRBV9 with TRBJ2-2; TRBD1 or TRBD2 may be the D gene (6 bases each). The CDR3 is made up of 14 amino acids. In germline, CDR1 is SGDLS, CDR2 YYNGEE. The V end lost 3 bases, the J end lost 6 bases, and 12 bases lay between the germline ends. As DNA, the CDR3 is TGTGCCAGCAGCGAGGGGGGTAACGCCGGGGAGCTGTTTTTT. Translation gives CASSEGGNAGELFF.

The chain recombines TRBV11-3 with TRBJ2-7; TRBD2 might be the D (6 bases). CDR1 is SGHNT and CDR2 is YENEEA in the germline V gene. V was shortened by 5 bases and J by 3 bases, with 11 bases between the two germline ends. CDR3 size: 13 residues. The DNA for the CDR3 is TGTGCCAGCAGCCCTCAGGGACTCTACGAGCAGTACTTC. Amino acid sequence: CASSPQGLYEQYF.

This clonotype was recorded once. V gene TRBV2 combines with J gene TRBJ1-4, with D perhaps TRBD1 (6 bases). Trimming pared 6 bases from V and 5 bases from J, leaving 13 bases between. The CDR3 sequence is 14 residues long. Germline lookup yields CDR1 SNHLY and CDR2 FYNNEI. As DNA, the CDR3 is TGTGCCAGCAGAGTGGACAGAAGCAATGAAAAACTGTTTTTT. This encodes CASRVDRSNEKLFF.